This TCR beta chain was captured by sequencing in a study of beta chain features in type 1 diabetes. Study details: Cell yields, gender and age were similar in healthy donors and patients.

Since all of the isolated RNA was reverse transcribed, expressed TCRB transcripts were what got sequenced. Assay used: immunoSEQ multiplex PCR; TCRdb lists only in-frame clones, some missing. In the table there are around 300,000 clones, 12% to 15% of which are singletons. Whole-study findings and limits: Insertions were fewer and deletions more numerous at VDJ junctions in type 1 diabetes patients. Type 1 diabetes patients had TCRB CDR3s that were shorter (moderately but significantly so) in all four CD4+ subsets.

Concerning this clone: Its target is unknown.

Germline lookup yields CDR1 SGHDT and CDR2 YYEEEE. The CDR3 covers 12 residues. V was shortened by 3 bases and J by 11 bases, with 12 bases between the two germline ends. The rearrangement joins TRBV5-6 to TRBJ1-5; TRBD1 is a possible D gene (5 bases). The receptor's source is a man in his thirties or forties in good health. The sequenced sample consisted of central memory CD4+ T cells from blood. Written as DNA, the CDR3 is TGTGCCAGCAGCTCCACAGGAATGACCCAGCATTTT. Translated: CASSSTGMTQHF. Based on the CDR3 plus reference TRBV5-6 and TRBJ1-5, the full variable domain is DAGVTQSPTHLIKTRGQQVTLRCSPKSGHDTVSWYQQALGQGPQFIFQYYEEEERQRGNFPDRFSGHQFPNYSSELNVNALLLGDSALYLCASSSTGMTQHFGDGTRLSIL.